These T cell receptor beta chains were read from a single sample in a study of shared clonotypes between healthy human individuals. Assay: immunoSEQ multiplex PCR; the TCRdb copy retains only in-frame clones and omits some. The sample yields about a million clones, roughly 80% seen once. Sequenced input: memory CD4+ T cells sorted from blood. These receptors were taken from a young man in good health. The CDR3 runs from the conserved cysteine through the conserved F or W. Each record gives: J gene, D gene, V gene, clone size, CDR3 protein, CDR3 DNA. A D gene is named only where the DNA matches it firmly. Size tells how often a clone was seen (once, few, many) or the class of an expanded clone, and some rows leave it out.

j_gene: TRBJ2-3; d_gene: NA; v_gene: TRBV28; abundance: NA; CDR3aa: CASSLMGGNTQYF; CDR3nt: TGTGCCAGCAGTTTAATGGGCGGTAATACGCAGTATTTT
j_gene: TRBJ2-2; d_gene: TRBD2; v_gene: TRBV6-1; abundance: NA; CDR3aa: CASSERAGARTGELFF; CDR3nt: TGTGCCAGCAGTGAACGAGCGGGAGCCAGGACCGGGGAGCTGTTTTTT
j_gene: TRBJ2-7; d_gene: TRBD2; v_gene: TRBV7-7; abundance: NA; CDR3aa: CASSLNGGAAEQYF; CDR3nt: TGTGCTAGCAGCTTAAACGGGGGGGCCGCCGAGCAGTACTTC
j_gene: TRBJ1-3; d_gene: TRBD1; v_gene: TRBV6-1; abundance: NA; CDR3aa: CASSQGGTGGNTIYF; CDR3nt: TGTGCCAGCTCCCAGGGAGGGACAGGGGGAAACACCATATATTTT
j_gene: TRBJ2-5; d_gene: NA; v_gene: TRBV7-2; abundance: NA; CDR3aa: CASSLAGYQETQYF; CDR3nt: TGTGCCAGCAGCTTAGCGGGGTACCAAGAGACCCAGTACTTC
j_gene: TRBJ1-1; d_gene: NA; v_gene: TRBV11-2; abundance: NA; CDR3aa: CASRDLTGRGTEAFF; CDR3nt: TGTGCCAGCAGGGATCTCACGGGACGTGGCACTGAAGCTTTCTTT
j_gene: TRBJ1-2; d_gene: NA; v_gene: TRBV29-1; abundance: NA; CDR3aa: CSVDAVGGYTF; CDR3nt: TGCAGCGTTGATGCCGTGGGCGGCTACACCTTC
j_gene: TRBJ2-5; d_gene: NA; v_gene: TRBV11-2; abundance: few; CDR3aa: CASSLGYQQETQYF; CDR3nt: TGTGCCAGCAGCTTAGGATATCAGCAAGAGACCCAGTACTTC
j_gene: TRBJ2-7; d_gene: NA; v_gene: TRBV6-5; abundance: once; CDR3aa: CASSYSPGASYEQYF; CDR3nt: TGTGCCAGCAGTTACTCTCCAGGGGCCTCCTACGAGCAGTACTTC
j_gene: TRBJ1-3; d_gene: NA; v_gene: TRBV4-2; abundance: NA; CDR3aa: CASSQDAQGRTIYF; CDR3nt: TGTGCCAGCAGCCAAGATGCTCAGGGGCGGACCATATATTTT
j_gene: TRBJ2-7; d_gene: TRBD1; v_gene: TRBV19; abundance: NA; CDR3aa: CASSRTGGVYEQYF; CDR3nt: TGTGCCAGTAGTAGGACAGGGGGCGTGTACGAGCAGTACTTC
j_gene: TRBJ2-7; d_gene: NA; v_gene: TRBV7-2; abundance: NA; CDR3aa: CASSSTSTYEQYF; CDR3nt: TGTGCCAGCAGCTCCACTTCTACCTACGAGCAGTACTTC
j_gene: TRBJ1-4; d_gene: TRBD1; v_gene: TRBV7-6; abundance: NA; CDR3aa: CASSRGQGSALNEKLFF; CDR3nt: TGTGCCAGCAGCCGGGGACAGGGGTCCGCCCTGAATGAAAAACTGTTTTTT
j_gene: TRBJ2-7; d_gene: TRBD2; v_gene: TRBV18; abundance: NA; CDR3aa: CASSPTFLAGGYEQYF; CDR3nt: TGTGCCAGCTCACCTACTTTTCTGGCGGGAGGTTACGAGCAGTACTTC
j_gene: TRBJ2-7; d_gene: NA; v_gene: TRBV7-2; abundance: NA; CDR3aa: CASRSQGSGGYEQYF; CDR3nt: TGTGCCAGCAGGTCTCAGGGTTCAGGCGGGTACGAGCAGTACTTC
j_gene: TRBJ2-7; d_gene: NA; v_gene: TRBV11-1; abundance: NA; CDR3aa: CASSNDRAGEQYF; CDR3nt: TGTGCCAGCAGCAATGACAGGGCGGGAGAGCAGTACTTC
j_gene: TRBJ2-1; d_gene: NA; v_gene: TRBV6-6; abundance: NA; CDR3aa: CASSYSSGASPEQFF; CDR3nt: TGTGCCAGCAGTTACTCGTCGGGAGCGAGCCCCGAGCAGTTCTTC
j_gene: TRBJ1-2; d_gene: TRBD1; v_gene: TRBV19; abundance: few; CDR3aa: CASSTAQGANYGYTF; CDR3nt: TGTGCCAGTAGTACTGCACAGGGGGCTAACTATGGCTACACCTTC
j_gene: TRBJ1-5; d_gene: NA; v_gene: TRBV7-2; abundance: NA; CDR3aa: CASSLGASNQPQHF; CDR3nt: TGTGCCAGCAGCTTAGGGGCTAGCAATCAGCCCCAGCATTTT
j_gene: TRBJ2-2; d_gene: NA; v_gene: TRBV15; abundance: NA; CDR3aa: CATSSDRYTGELFF; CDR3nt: TGTGCCACCAGCAGCGACAGATACACCGGGGAGCTGTTTTTT
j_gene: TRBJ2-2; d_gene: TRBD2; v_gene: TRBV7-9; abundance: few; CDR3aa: CASSLAGDGTGELFF; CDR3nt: TGTGCCAGCAGCTTGGCGGGAGATGGCACCGGGGAGCTGTTTTTT
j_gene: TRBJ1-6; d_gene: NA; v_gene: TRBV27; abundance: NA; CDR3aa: CASMEVSYNSPLHF; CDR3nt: TGTGCCAGCATGGAGGTATCCTATAATTCACCCCTCCACTTT
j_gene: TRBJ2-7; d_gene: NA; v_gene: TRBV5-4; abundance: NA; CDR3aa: CASSLGPRTDTYEQYF; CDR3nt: TGTGCCAGCAGCTTGGGCCCGAGGACAGATACTTACGAGCAGTACTTC
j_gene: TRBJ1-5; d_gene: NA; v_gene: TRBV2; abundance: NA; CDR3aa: CASSVSPANQPQHF; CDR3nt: TGTGCCAGCAGTGTTAGCCCCGCCAATCAGCCCCAGCATTTT
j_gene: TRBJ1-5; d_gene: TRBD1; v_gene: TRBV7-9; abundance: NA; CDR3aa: CASSGQALLNQPQHF; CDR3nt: TGTGCCAGCAGCGGACAGGCCCTCTTAAATCAGCCCCAGCATTTT
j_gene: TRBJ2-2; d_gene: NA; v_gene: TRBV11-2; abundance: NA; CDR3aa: CASSSSVGVFGELFF; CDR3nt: TGTGCCAGCAGCTCGTCAGTAGGCGTCTTCGGGGAGCTGTTTTTT
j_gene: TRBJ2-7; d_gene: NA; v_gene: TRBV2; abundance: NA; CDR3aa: CASSEGGVWDSHEQYF; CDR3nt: TGTGCCAGCAGTGAAGGGGGGGTTTGGGACAGCCACGAGCAGTACTTC
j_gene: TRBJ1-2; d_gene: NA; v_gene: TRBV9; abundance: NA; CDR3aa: CASSPPGYGYTF; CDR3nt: TGTGCCAGCAGCCCCCCCGGCTATGGCTACACCTTC
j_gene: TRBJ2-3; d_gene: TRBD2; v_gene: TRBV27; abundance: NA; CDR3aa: CASSPLGGGGTDTQYF; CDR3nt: TGTGCCAGCAGCCCCCTGGGCGGGGGGGGAACAGATACGCAGTATTTT
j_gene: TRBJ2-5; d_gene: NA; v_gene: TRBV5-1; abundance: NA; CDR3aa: CASSLSGGNQETQYF; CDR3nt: TGCGCCAGCAGCTTATCGGGGGGCAACCAAGAGACCCAGTACTTC
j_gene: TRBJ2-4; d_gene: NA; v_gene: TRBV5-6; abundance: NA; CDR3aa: CASSLQGSNIQYF; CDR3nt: TGTGCCAGCAGCTTACAGGGATCAAACATTCAGTACTTC
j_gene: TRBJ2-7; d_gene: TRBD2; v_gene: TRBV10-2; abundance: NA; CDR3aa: CASSGVREGGEQYF; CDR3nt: TGCGCCAGCAGTGGGGTCAGGGAGGGAGGCGAGCAGTACTTC
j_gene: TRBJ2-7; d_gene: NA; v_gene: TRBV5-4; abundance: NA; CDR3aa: CASSLAGALREQYF; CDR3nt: TGTGCCAGCAGCTTGGCAGGCGCCCTTCGCGAGCAGTACTTC
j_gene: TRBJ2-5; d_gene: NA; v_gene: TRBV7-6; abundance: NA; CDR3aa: CASSRGGTSETQYF; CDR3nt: TGTGCCAGCAGCAGGGGTGGTACTAGCGAGACCCAGTACTTC
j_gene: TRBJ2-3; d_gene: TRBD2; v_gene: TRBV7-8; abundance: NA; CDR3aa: CASSRTGGRASDTQYF; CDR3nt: TGTGCCAGCAGCCGAACTGGGGGGAGGGCCAGTGATACGCAGTATTTT
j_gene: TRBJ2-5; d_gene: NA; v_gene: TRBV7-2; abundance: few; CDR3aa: CASSLWGGETQYF; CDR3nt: TGTGCCAGCAGCTTATGGGGTGGGGAGACCCAGTACTTC
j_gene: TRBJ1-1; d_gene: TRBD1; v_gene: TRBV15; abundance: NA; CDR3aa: CATSRDSGTGGTEAFF; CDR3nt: TGTGCCACCAGCAGAGACTCCGGGACAGGGGGCACTGAAGCTTTCTTT
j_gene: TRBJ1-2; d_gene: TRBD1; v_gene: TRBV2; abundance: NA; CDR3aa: CASSRDRGTYGYTF; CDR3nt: TGTGCCAGCAGTAGGGACAGGGGGACCTATGGCTACACCTTC
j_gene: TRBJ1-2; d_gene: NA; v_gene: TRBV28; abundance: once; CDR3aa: CATRDPGGIYGYTF; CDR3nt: TGTGCCACCCGAGATCCCGGGGGCATCTATGGCTACACCTTC
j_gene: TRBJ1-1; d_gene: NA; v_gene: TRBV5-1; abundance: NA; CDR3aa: CASSLAQNSNTEAFF; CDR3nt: TGCGCCAGCAGCTTGGCACAGAATTCTAACACTGAAGCTTTCTTT
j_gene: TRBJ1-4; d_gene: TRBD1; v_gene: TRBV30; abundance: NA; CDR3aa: CAFGTGGEKLFF; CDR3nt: TGTGCCTTCGGGACAGGGGGGGAAAAACTGTTTTTT
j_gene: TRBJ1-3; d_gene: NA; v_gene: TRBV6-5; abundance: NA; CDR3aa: CASRMDSVSGNTIYF; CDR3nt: TGTGCCAGCAGGATGGACAGCGTCTCTGGAAACACCATATATTTT
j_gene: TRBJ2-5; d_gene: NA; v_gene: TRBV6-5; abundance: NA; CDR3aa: CASRGKETQYF; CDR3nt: TGTGCCAGCAGGGGGAAAGAGACCCAGTACTTC
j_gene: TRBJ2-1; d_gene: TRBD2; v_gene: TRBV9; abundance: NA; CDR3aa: CASSSRATGGPVGEQFF; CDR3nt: TGTGCCAGCAGCTCTAGGGCGACGGGAGGGCCGGTGGGTGAGCAGTTCTTC
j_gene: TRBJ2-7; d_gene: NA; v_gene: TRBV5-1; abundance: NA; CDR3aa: CASSSSGGYEQYF; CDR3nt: TGCGCCAGCAGCTCCTCCGGGGGCTACGAGCAGTACTTC
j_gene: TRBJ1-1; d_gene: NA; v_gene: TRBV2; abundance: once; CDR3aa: CASSARAGDTEAFF; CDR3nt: TGTGCCAGCAGTGCTAGGGCGGGTGACACTGAAGCTTTCTTT
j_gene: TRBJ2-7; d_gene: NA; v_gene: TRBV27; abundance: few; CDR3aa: CASLYRTQQYF; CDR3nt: TGTGCCAGCCTTTACAGGACCCAGCAGTACTTC
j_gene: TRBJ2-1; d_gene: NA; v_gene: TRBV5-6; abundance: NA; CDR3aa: CASSLQSAARINEQFF; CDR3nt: TGTGCCAGCAGCTTGCAGTCAGCGGCCCGCATCAATGAGCAGTTCTTC
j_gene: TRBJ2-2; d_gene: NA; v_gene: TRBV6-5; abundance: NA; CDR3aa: CASTYRGTRTGELFF; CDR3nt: TGTGCCAGCACCTACCGAGGGACTCGCACCGGGGAGCTGTTTTTT
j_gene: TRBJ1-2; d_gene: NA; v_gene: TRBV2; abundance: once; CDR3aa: CASPEQEIANYGYTF; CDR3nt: TGTGCCAGCCCTGAACAGGAAATAGCTAACTATGGCTACACCTTC
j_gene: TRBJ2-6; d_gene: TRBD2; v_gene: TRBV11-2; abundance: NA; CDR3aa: CASSLAAGGFSGANVLTF; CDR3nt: TGTGCCAGCAGCTTAGCCGCGGGGGGTTTCTCTGGGGCCAACGTCCTGACTTTC
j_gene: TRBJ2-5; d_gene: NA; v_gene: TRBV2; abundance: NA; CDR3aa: CASSEVETQYF; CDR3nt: TGTGCCAGCAGTGAGGTAGAGACCCAGTACTTC
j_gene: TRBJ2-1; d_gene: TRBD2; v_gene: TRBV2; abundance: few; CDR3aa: CASLAGESYNEQFF; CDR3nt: TGTGCCAGCCTAGCGGGAGAGTCCTACAATGAGCAGTTCTTC
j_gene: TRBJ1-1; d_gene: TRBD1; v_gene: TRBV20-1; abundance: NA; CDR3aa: CSATRTGEAFF; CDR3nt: TGCAGTGCTACCCGGACAGGGGAAGCTTTCTTT
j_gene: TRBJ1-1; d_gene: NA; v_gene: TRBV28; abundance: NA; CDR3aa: CASTPSGEFEAFF; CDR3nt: TGTGCCAGCACGCCAAGTGGGGAGTTTGAAGCTTTCTTT
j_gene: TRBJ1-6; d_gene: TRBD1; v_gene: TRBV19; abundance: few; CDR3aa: CASTPGDRDGSPLHF; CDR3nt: TGTGCCAGTACCCCCGGGGACAGGGACGGTTCACCCCTCCACTTT
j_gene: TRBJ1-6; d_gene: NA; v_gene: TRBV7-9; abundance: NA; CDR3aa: CASSLAQPRSYNSPLHF; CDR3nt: TGTGCCAGCAGCTTAGCGCAACCACGCTCCTATAATTCACCCCTCCACTTT